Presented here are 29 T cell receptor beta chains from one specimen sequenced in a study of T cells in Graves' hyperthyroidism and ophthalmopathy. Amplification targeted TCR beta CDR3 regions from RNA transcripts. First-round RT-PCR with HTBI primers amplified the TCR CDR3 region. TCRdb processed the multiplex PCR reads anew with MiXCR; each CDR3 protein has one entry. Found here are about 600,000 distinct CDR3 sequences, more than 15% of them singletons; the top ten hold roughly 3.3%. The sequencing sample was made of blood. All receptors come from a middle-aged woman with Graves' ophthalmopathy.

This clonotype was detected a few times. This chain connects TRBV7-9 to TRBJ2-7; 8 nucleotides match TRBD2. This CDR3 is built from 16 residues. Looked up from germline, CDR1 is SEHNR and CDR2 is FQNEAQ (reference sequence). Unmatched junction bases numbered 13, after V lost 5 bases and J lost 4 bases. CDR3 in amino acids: CASSPPHSSGLYEQYF. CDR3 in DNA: TGTGCCAGCAGCCCTCCTCACTCTAGCGGGTTATACGAGCAGTACTTC.

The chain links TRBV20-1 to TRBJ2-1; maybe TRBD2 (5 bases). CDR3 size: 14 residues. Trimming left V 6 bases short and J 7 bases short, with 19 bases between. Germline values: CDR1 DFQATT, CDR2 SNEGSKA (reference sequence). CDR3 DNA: TGCAGTGCCACTGAAGGGAGCTCTACTAATGAGCAGTTCTTC. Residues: CSATEGSSTNEQFF.

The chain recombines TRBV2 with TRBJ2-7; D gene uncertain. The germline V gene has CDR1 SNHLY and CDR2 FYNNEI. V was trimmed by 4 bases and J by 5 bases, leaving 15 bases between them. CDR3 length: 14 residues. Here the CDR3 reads CASSARADFDEQYF. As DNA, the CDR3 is TGTGCCAGCAGTGCACGCGCCGACTTCGACGAGCAGTACTTC.

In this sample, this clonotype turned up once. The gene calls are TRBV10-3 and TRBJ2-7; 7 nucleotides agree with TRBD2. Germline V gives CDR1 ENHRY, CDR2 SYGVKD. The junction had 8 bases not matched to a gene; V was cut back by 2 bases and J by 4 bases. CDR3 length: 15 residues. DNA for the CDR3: TGTGCCATCAGTGAGGGGGACTACAACCTTTACGAGCAGTACTTC. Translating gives CAISEGDYNLYEQYF.

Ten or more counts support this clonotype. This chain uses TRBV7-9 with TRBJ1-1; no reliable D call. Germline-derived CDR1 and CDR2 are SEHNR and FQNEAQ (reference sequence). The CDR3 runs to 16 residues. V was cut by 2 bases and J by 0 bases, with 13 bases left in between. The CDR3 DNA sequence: TGTGCCAGCAGCTTATTCGGTTCGGAGTTGAACACTGAAGCTTTCTTT. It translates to CASSLFGSELNTEAFF.

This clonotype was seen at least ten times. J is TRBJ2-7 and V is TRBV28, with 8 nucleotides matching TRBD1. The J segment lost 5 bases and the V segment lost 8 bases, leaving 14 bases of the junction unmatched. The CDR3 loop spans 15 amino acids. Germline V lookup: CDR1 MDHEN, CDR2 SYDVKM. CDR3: CASYSRGQFNDEQYF. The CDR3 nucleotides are TGTGCCAGCTATTCCAGGGGGCAGTTTAACGACGAGCAGTACTTC.

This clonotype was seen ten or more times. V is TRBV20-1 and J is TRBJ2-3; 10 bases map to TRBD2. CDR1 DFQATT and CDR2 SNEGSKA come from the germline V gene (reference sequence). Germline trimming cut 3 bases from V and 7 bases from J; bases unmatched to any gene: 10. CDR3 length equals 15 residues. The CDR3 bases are TGCAGTGCTAGGGTAGGCGCTAGCGGGAGCCATACGCAGTATTTT. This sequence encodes CSARVGASGSHTQYF.

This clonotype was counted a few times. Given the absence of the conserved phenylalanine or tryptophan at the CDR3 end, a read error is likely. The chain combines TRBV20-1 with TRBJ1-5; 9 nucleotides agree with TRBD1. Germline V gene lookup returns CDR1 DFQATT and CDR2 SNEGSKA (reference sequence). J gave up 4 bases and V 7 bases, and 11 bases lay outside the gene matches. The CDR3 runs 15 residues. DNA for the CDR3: TGCAGTGTGCGCCAGGGGACAGGGAAGAATCAGCCCCAGCATCTT. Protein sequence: CSVRQGTGKNQPQHL.

The CDR3 DNA is TGTGCCAGCACACCCAAGGCAGGAGGCTCTGGGGCCAACGTCCTGACTTTC. Its protein is CASTPKAGGSGANVLTF. The J gene is TRBJ2-6, the V gene TRBV27, with D perhaps TRBD2 (5 bases). The V gene's germline CDR1 is MNHEY and CDR2 SMNVEV (reference sequence). V lost 7 bases and J lost 0, with 16 bases in between. The CDR3 runs 17 residues.

CDR3 region: CASSLNTGDGGELFF. Here the CDR3 DNA reads TGTGCCAGCAGCTTGAACACAGGGGACGGCGGGGAGCTGTTTTTT. The chain uses TRBV11-1 and TRBJ2-2, with 7 bases aligning to TRBD1. The CDR3 sequence is 15 residues long. Germline V gene lookup returns CDR1 SGHAT and CDR2 FQDESV (reference sequence). The V segment lost 3 bases and the J segment 7 bases; nucleotides outside the gene matches: 8.

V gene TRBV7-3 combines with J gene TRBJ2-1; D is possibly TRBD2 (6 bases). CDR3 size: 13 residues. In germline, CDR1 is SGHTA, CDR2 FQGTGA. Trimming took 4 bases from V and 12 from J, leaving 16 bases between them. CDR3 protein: CASSSSGLLGQFF. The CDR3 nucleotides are TGTGCCAGCAGCTCATCGGGACTCCTTGGGCAGTTCTTC.

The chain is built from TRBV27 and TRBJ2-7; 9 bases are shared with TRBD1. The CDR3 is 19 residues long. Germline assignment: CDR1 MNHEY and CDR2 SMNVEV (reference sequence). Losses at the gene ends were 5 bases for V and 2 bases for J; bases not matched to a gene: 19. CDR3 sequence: CASSPTPGQGPGRPYEQYF. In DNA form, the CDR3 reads TGTGCCAGCAGTCCCACCCCGGGACAGGGCCCCGGGAGGCCCTACGAGCAGTACTTC.

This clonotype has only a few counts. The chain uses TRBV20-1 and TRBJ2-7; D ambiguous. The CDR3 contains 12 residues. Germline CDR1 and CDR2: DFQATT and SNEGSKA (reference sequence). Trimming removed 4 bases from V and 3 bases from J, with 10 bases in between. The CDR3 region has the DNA TGCAGTGCTAACCCGATCCTCTACGAGCAGTACTTC. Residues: CSANPILYEQYF.

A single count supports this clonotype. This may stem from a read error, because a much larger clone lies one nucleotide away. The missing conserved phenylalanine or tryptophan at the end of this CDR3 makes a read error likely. DNA of the CDR3: TGCGCCAGCAGGGATGAGCAGTTCTCC. It specifies CASRDEQFS. V and J are TRBV5-1 and TRBJ2-1, with unresolved D. The CDR3 extends over 9 amino acids. Trimming removed 5 bases from V and 8 bases from J, with 2 bases in between. Germline V gene sequence: CDR1 SGHRS, CDR2 YFSETQ.

The CDR3 coding sequence is TGTGCCAGTAGAAGCGGCTCTGGGGCCAACGTCCTGACTTTC. This encodes CASRSGSGANVLTF. This chain connects TRBV19 to TRBJ2-6; D may be TRBD2 (5 bases). CDR1 LNHDA and CDR2 SQIVND come from the germline V gene (reference sequence). The CDR3 covers 14 residues. Trimming took 6 bases from V and 0 from J, leaving 6 bases between them.

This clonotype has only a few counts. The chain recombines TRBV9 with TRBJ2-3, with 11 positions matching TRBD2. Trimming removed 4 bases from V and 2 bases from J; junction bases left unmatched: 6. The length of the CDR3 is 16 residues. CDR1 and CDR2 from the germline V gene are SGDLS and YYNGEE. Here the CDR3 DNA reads TGTGCCAGCAGCCCCAGACTAGCGGGACACACAGATACGCAGTATTTT. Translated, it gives CASSPRLAGHTDTQYF.

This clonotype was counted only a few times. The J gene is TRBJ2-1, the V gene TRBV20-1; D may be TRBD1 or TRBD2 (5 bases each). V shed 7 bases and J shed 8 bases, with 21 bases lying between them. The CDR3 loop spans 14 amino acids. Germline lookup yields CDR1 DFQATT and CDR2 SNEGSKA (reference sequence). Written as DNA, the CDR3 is TGCAGTGTTCCCCGGGACCCTGGGGTCTATGAGCAGTTCTTC. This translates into CSVPRDPGVYEQFF.

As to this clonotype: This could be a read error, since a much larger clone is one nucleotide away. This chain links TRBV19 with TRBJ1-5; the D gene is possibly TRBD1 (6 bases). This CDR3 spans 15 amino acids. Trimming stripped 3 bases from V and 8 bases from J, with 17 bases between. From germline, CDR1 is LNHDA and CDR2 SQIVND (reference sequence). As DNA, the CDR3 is TGTGCCAGTAGTATGGTGGACAGTCACTTGGAGCCCCAGCATTTT. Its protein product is CASSMVDSHLEPQHF.

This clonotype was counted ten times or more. In DNA form, the CDR3 reads TGTGCCAGCAGCCTTCGACTAGCGGCCTTCACCGGGGAGCTGTTTTTT. Its protein product is CASSLRLAAFTGELFF. The J gene is TRBJ2-2, the V gene TRBV7-3; 9 bases line up with TRBD2. J was trimmed by 4 bases and V by 5 bases; bases with no gene match: 8. Germline assignment: CDR1 SGHTA and CDR2 FQGTGA. CDR3 size: 16 residues.

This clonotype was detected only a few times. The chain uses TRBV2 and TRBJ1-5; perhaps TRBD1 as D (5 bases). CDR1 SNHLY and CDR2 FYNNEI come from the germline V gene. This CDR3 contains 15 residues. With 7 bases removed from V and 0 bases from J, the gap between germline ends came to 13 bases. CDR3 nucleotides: TGTGCCAGCACCTTGGACACCTATAGCAATCAGCCCCAGCATTTT. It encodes CASTLDTYSNQPQHF.

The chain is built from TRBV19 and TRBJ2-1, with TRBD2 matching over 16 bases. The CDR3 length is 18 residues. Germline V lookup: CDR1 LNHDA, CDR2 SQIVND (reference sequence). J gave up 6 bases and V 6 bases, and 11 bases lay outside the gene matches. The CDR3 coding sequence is TGTGCCAGTAGAATCTATGGGACTAGCGGGGGGGCCACCAATGAGCAGTTCTTC. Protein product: CASRIYGTSGGATNEQFF.

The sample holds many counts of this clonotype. In DNA form, the CDR3 reads TGTGCCAGCAGCCGCCATCGGGGGGGGGAGCTGTTTTTT. It yields the protein CASSRHRGGELFF. This rearrangement joins TRBV11-1 to TRBJ2-2; maybe TRBD2 (6 bases). V was cut by 5 bases and J by 8 bases, with 12 bases left in between. In germline, CDR1 is SGHAT, CDR2 FQDESV (reference sequence). The CDR3 has 13 amino acids.

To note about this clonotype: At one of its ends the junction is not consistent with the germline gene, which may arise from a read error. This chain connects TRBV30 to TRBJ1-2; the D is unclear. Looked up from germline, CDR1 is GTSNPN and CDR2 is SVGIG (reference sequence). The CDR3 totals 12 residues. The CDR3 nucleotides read TGTGCCTGGGGTCAGCACTTCTATGTCTACACCTTC. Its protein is CAWGQHFYVYTF.

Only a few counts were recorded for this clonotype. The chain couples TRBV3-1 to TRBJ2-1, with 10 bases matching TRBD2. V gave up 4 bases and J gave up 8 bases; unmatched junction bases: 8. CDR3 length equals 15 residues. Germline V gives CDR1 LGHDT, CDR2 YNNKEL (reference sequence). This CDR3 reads CASSPGLAQSHEQFF. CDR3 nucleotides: TGTGCCAGCAGCCCGGGACTAGCGCAGTCCCATGAGCAGTTCTTC.

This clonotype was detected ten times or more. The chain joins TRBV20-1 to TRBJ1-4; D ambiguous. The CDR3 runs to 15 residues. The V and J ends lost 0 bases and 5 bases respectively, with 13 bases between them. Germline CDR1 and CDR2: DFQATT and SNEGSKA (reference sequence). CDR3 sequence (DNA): TGCAGTGCTAGAGATCCCGCAACGGACAATGAAAAACTGTTTTTT. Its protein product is CSARDPATDNEKLFF.

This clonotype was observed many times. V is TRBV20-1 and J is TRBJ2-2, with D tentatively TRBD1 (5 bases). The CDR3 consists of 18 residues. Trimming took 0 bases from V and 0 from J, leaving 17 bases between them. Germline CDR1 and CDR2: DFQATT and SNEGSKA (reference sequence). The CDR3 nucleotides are TGCAGTGCTAGAGATAGGGTCAGGGCAATATCGAACACCGGGGAGCTGTTTTTT. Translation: CSARDRVRAISNTGELFF.

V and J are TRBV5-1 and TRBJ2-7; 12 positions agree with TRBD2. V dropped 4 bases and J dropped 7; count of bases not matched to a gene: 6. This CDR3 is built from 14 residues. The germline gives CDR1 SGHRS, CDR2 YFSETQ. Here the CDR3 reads CASSRTSGKVEQYF. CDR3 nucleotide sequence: TGCGCCAGCAGCCGGACTAGCGGGAAGGTAGAGCAGTACTTC.

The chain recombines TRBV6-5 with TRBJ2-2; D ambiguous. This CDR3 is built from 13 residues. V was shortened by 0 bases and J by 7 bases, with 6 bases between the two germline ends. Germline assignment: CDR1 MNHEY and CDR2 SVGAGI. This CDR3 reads CASSYSQGGELFF. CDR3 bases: TGTGCCAGCAGTTACTCTCAAGGCGGGGAGCTGTTTTTT.

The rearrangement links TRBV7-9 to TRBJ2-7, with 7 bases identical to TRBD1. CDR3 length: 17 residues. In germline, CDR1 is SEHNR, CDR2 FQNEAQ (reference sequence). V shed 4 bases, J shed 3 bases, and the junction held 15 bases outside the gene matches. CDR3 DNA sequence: TGTGCCAGCAGCTCCATTCCATTTCCGGGACAGCACTACGAGCAGTACTTC. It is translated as CASSSIPFPGQHYEQYF.